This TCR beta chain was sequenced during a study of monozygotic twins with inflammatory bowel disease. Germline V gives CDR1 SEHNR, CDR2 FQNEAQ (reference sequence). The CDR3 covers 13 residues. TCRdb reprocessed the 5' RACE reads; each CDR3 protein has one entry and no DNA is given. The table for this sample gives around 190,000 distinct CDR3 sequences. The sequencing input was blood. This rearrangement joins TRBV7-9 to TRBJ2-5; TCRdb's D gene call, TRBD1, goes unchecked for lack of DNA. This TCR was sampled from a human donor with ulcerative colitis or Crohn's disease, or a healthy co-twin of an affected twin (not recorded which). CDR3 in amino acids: CASSFWGAETQYF.